This T cell receptor (beta chain) was sequenced for a study of shared clonotypes between healthy human individuals. Using immunoSEQ multiplex PCR, the repertoire was profiled, and TCRdb retains in-frame clones only, with some absent. Among about 1 million clones listed, 75% were seen once. This CDR3 has 14 residues. CDR1 SGHVS and CDR2 FQNEAQ come from the germline V gene. V lost 1 base and J 7 bases, leaving 11 bases between the germline ends. This clone was counted between two and nine times. The donors were all Caucasian adults (living in Nashville, Tennessee). Researchers partitioned CD4+ cells into CD45RA+ naive and CD45RA-negative memory subsets.

The chain is built from TRBV7-8 and TRBJ1-3; D gene uncertain. The receptor was isolated from a man younger than 30 in good health. Sequenced input: memory CD4+ T cells sorted from blood. As for subset: CD45RA-negative fraction. The CDR3 sequence is CASSLDEASNTIYF. In DNA, the CDR3 is TGTGCCAGCAGCTTAGATGAGGCTAGCAACACCATATATTTT.